Below, 30 T cell receptor beta chains from the same sample are listed, as sequenced in a study of T cell responses to AZD1222 COVID-19 vaccine (dated by TCRdb to the early 2020s). Libraries were built with the immunoSEQ multiplex PCR assay. TCRdb mirrors the immuneACCESS table, restricted to in-frame sequences. Some clones are absent from its copies; in checked studies, under half trace to an unresolved V gene, and the reason for the others is unknown. Counted in this sample were 90,000 to 130,000 clones; about 86% of them appeared once. The ten largest clones represent over 3% of the sample. The time point label of this sample denotes: baseline before first vaccination. The input for sequencing was peripheral blood, taken on day 0 of AZD1222 vaccination. The receptors come from an adult in good health.

V is TRBV7-3 and J is TRBJ1-1; unclear D gene. V was shortened by 5 bases and J by 0 bases, with 16 bases between the two germline ends. The CDR3 contains 16 residues. Germline V gene data show CDR1 as SGHTA and CDR2 as FQGTGA. The CDR3, as DNA: TGTGCCAGCAGCCGAGGGCCCACGGTCATGAACACTGAAGCTTTCTTT. This translates into CASSRGPTVMNTEAFF.

The chain links TRBV28 to TRBJ1-1; D is unresolved. The CDR3 covers 17 residues. Looked up from germline, CDR1 is MDHEN and CDR2 is SYDVKM. Trimming pared 4 bases from V and 3 bases from J, leaving 21 bases between. The CDR3 is CASSSPYRTPGHTEAFF. The CDR3 nucleotides read TGTGCCAGCAGTTCCCCCTACCGGACCCCCGGGCACACTGAAGCTTTCTTT.

V gene TRBV5-6 combines with J gene TRBJ2-5; no reliable D call. V lost 4 bases to trimming and J lost 4 bases, with 8 bases between them. This CDR3 has 12 residues. The germline gives CDR1 SGHDT, CDR2 YYEEEE. This CDR3 reads CASSDDRETQYF. CDR3 coding DNA: TGTGCCAGCAGCGATGACCGAGAGACCCAGTACTTC.

V is TRBV12-3 or TRBV12-4 and J is TRBJ1-4, with D perhaps TRBD1 (5 bases). Deletions cut 5 bases from V and 2 bases from J, with 6 bases between. The CDR3 contains 13 residues. The CDR3 DNA reads TGTGCCAGCAGTCGGGACACTAATGAAAAACTGTTTTTT. Translation gives CASSRDTNEKLFF.

This chain links TRBV2 with TRBJ1-2; 8 bases are a match to TRBD1. There are 14 residues in the CDR3. V lost 6 bases, J lost 1 base, and 4 bases stayed unmatched. CDR1 is SNHLY and CDR2 is FYNNEI in the germline V gene. This chain's CDR3 is CASSLQGGNYGYTF. CDR3 in DNA: TGTGCCAGCAGCCTACAGGGGGGTAACTATGGCTACACCTTC.

The chain couples TRBV5-1 to TRBJ1-1, with 8 bases matching TRBD1. The germline V gene encodes CDR1 SGHRS and CDR2 YFSETQ. V was clipped by 4 bases and J by 0 bases; unmatched bases: 11. The CDR3 consists of 17 residues. The CDR3 DNA reads as TGCGCCAGCAGCGTGTCCGGGACAGGTCTCATGAACACTGAAGCTTTCTTT. Amino acids: CASSVSGTGLMNTEAFF. Filled out from reference TRBV5-1 and TRBJ1-1, the complete variable domain reads KAGVTQTPRYLIKTRGQQVTLSCSPISGHRSVSWYQQTPGQGLQFLFEYFSETQRNKGNFPGRFSGRQFSNSRSEMNVSTLELGDSALYLCASSVSGTGLMNTEAFFGQGTRLTVV.

The chain employs TRBV7-2 and TRBJ2-2; D unresolved. V dropped 1 base and J dropped 5 bases, with 2 bases sitting between them. Germline V CDR1 and CDR2: SGHTA, FQGNSA. The CDR3 contains 12 residues. CDR3 loop: CASSLVTGELFF. The CDR3 coding sequence is TGTGCCAGCAGCTTAGTAACCGGGGAGCTGTTTTTT.

In its sample, this clone was seen a few times. This chain links TRBV5-1 with TRBJ1-1, with 9 bases identical to TRBD1. Trimming cost V 3 bases and J 0 bases; bases outside gene matches: 12. The CDR3 has 18 amino acids. Germline V gene lookup returns CDR1 SGHRS and CDR2 YFSETQ. The CDR3 loop is CASSSPRGTGMVNTEAFF. The DNA of the CDR3 is TGCGCCAGCAGCTCTCCGAGAGGGACAGGGATGGTGAACACTGAAGCTTTCTTT.

The rearrangement joins TRBV6-1 to TRBJ1-6, with 10 positions matching TRBD1. J gave up 9 bases and V 2 bases, and 4 bases lay outside the gene matches. Germline V gives CDR1 MNHNS, CDR2 SASEGT. This CDR3 spans 15 amino acids. CDR3 protein: CASSEPGQGFSPLHF. CDR3 sequence (DNA): TGTGCCAGCAGTGAACCGGGACAGGGGTTTTCACCCCTCCACTTT.

The chain recombines TRBV19 with TRBJ1-1; D gene unclear. Germline lookup yields CDR1 LNHDA and CDR2 SQIVND (reference sequence). The germline V and J ends were trimmed by 7 bases and 4 bases, with 13 bases remaining between them. The CDR3 contains 13 residues. The CDR3 bases are TGTGCCAGTACCTGGGAACGGACCACTGAAGCTTTCTTT. It yields the protein CASTWERTTEAFF.

The J gene is TRBJ2-5, the V gene TRBV2; D is possibly TRBD1 or TRBD2 (5 bases each). The CDR3 runs to 15 residues. The V end lost 10 bases, the J end lost 1 base, and 19 bases lay between the germline ends. Germline CDR1 reads SNHLY; CDR2 reads FYNNEI. CDR3 residues: CATGKNGAGQETQYF. Written as DNA, the CDR3 is TGTGCCACCGGAAAGAACGGGGCTGGCCAAGAGACCCAGTACTTC.

This clone was counted once. V and J are TRBV5-1 and TRBJ1-3; D perhaps matches TRBD1 (6 bases). Deletions cut 0 bases from V and 3 bases from J, with 13 bases between. CDR3 length equals 16 residues. Per the germline V gene, CDR1 is SGHRS and CDR2 is YFSETQ. CDR3 nucleotide sequence: TGCGCCAGCAGCTTGGCTGGGGGCGCGTATGGAAACACCATATATTTT. It specifies CASSLAGGAYGNTIYF. The entire variable domain, with the rest obtained from reference TRBV5-1 and TRBJ1-3, is as follows: KAGVTQTPRYLIKTRGQQVTLSCSPISGHRSVSWYQQTPGQGLQFLFEYFSETQRNKGNFPGRFSGRQFSNSRSEMNVSTLELGDSALYLCASSLAGGAYGNTIYFGEGSWLTVV.

The CDR3 DNA follows: TGTGCCAGCAGCCAAATAGGGACACAGAACACCGGGGAGCTGTTTTTT. It is translated as CASSQIGTQNTGELFF. The chain is built from TRBV3-1 (or the pseudogene TRBV3-2) and TRBJ2-2, with a possible D match to TRBD1 (6 bases). This CDR3 contains 16 residues. The germline gives CDR1 LGHDT, CDR2 YNNKEL (reference sequence). V was clipped by 2 bases and J by 1 base, with 11 bases between them.

The V gene is TRBV7-9, the J gene TRBJ2-6; D gene unclear. Per germline, CDR1 SEHNR and CDR2 FQNEAQ (reference sequence). Trimming took off 11 bases at V and 2 bases at J, with 13 bases between the two ends. The CDR3 totals 14 residues. CDR3: CAGPVGPGANVLTF. The CDR3 bases are TGTGCCGGCCCTGTTGGCCCTGGGGCCAACGTCCTGACTTTC.

This chain uses TRBV3-1 (or the pseudogene TRBV3-2) with TRBJ1-2; 10 bases line up with TRBD1. The ends lost 0 bases at V and 7 bases at J; junction bases unmatched: 5. Germline CDR1 LGHDT, CDR2 YNNKEL (reference sequence). CDR3 length: 15 amino acids. CDR3 sequence: CASSQDGTGVPGYTF. In DNA, the CDR3 is TGTGCCAGCAGCCAAGATGGGACAGGGGTACCTGGCTACACCTTC.

The chain is built from TRBV7-2 and TRBJ1-4; no reliable D call. This CDR3 comprises 13 residues. Germline CDR1 and CDR2: SGHTA and FQGNSA. Trimming stripped 4 bases from V and 11 bases from J, with 14 bases between. In nucleotides, the CDR3 is TGTGCCAGCAGCTCCTTGGGTGTTGGTAAACTGTTTTTT. This sequence encodes CASSSLGVGKLFF. Supplemented by reference TRBV7-2 and TRBJ1-4, the full variable domain reads GAGVSQSPSNKVTEKGKDVELRCDPISGHTALYWYRQSLGQGLEFLIYFQGNSAPDKSGLPSDRFSAERTGGSVSTLTIQRTQQEDSAVYLCASSSLGVGKLFFGSGTQLSVL.

This chain connects TRBV28 to TRBJ1-6; D is perhaps TRBD1 (6 bases). CDR3 length: 15 residues. Germline CDR1 and CDR2: MDHEN and SYDVKM. The germline V and J ends were trimmed by 4 bases and 5 bases, with 12 bases remaining between them. The CDR3 region has the DNA TGTGCCAGCAGTTCGGATACAGGGAATAATTCACCCCTCCACTTT. It codes for CASSSDTGNNSPLHF.

The chain joins TRBV2 to TRBJ1-3; D may be TRBD1 (6 bases). Trimming shortened V by 4 bases and J by 2 bases, and 12 bases separated the two germline ends. The CDR3 runs to 15 residues. The germline gives CDR1 SNHLY, CDR2 FYNNEI. The CDR3 reads CASSVPAGAGNTIYF. The CDR3 nucleotides read TGTGCCAGCAGTGTCCCGGCAGGGGCTGGAAACACCATATATTTT.

V and J are TRBV5-1 and TRBJ1-2; D gene ambiguous. The V end lost 1 base, the J end lost 5 bases, and 9 bases lay between the germline ends. The CDR3 covers 13 residues. Per germline, CDR1 SGHRS and CDR2 YFSETQ. This CDR3 is CASSLTIIYGYTF. The CDR3 DNA sequence: TGCGCCAGCAGCTTGACCATTATATATGGCTACACCTTC.

The chain joins TRBV7-9 to TRBJ1-4, with TRBD1 matching over 7 bases. This CDR3 spans 16 amino acids. The junction had 5 bases not matched to a gene; V was cut back by 2 bases and J by 2 bases. CDR1 SEHNR and CDR2 FQNEAQ come from the germline V gene (reference sequence). CDR3 region: CASSLQGVGTNEKLFF. CDR3 in DNA: TGTGCCAGCAGCTTACAGGGGGTTGGGACTAATGAAAAACTGTTTTTT.

As DNA, the CDR3 is TGTGCCAGCAACCCAATGGGGGGATATTTTGCGACAGGGGGTCAGGAAAAACTGTTTTTT. Translation gives CASNPMGGYFATGGQEKLFF. This chain joins TRBV7-8 and TRBJ1-4; 9 bases map to TRBD1. The germline gives CDR1 SGHVS, CDR2 FQNEAQ. This CDR3 region has 20 residues. V lost 7 bases, J lost 8 bases, and 26 bases stayed unmatched.

The V gene is TRBV28, the J gene TRBJ2-2; TRBD1 aligns across 7 bases. This CDR3 spans 14 amino acids. After removal of 4 bases from V and 7 bases from J, the junction contained 6 bases not matched to a gene. Per the germline V gene, CDR1 is MDHEN and CDR2 is SYDVKM. The CDR3 is CASSSDRRIGELFF. As DNA, the CDR3 is TGTGCCAGCAGTTCGGACAGGCGGATCGGGGAGCTGTTTTTT. Full variable domain (outside the CDR3, taken from reference TRBV28 and TRBJ2-2): DVKVTQSSRYLVKRTGEKVFLECVQDMDHENMFWYRQDPGLGLRLIYFSYDVKMKEKGDIPEGYSVSREKKERFSLILESASTNQTSMYLCASSSDRRIGELFFGEGSRLTVL.

The chain employs TRBV5-6 and TRBJ2-3; TRBD2 matches at 8 bases. CDR1 and CDR2 (germline): SGHDT, YYEEEE. There are 13 residues in the CDR3. After removal of 3 bases from V and 8 bases from J, the junction contained 5 bases not matched to a gene. The CDR3 here is CASSSRLASTQYF. The CDR3 bases are TGTGCCAGCAGCTCACGACTAGCGTCTACGCAGTATTTT. The entire variable domain, with the rest obtained from reference TRBV5-6 and TRBJ2-3, is as follows: DAGVTQSPTHLIKTRGQQVTLRCSPKSGHDTVSWYQQALGQGPQFIFQYYEEEERQRGNFPDRFSGHQFPNYSSELNVNALLLGDSALYLCASSSRLASTQYFGPGTRLTVL.

This clone was detected a few times. The chain is built from TRBV5-6 and TRBJ1-2; D is undetermined. Trimming cost V 5 bases and J 4 bases, with 18 bases left between them. The CDR3 sequence is 15 residues long. Per germline, CDR1 SGHDT and CDR2 YYEEEE. The CDR3: CASSRPVGVGYGYTF. CDR3 sequence (DNA): TGTGCCAGCAGTAGGCCGGTTGGCGTGGGCTATGGCTACACCTTC.

The chain recombines TRBV7-9 with TRBJ1-4; D is possibly TRBD1 (5 bases). The V gene's germline CDR1 is SEHNR and CDR2 FQNEAQ (reference sequence). The CDR3 runs to 15 residues. V dropped 7 bases and J dropped 5 bases, with 17 bases sitting between them. CDR3 in amino acids: CASNKAGTANEKLFF. CDR3 nucleotide sequence: TGTGCCAGCAACAAAGCCGGGACGGCGAATGAAAAACTGTTTTTT.

This chain connects TRBV24-1 to TRBJ1-4; TRBD1 aligns across 8 bases. This CDR3 is 15 amino acids long. Germline CDR1 reads KGHDR; CDR2 reads SFDVKD. V dropped 3 bases and J dropped 6; count of bases not matched to a gene: 5. CDR3: CATSDPGTGDEKLFF. In DNA, the CDR3 is TGTGCCACCAGTGATCCCGGGACAGGAGATGAAAAACTGTTTTTT.

A note on this clone: It is unclear where the CDR3 begins or ends on the DNA, so no DNA is shown, and the CDR3 is as TCRdb lists it. The genes are TRBV19 and TRBJ1-1. The CDR3 length is 15 residues, termini included. Germline V lookup: CDR1 LNHDA, CDR2 SQIVND (reference sequence). The CDR3 here is CASSIFWQSRTEAFF.

This sequence joins TRBV19 and TRBJ1-1; TRBD1 is a possible D gene (6 bases). CDR1 LNHDA and CDR2 SQIVND come from the germline V gene (reference sequence). CDR3 size: 15 residues. Trimming took off 0 bases at V and 1 base at J, with 9 bases between the two ends. The CDR3 sequence: CASSIDRGPNTEAFF. CDR3 DNA sequence: TGTGCCAGTAGTATAGACAGGGGACCGAACACTGAAGCTTTCTTT. Full variable domain (remainder filled in from reference TRBV19 and TRBJ1-1): DGGITQSPKYLFRKEGQNVTLSCEQNLNHDAMYWYRQDPGQGLRLIYYSQIVNDFQKGDIAEGYSVSREKKESFPLTVTSAQKNPTAFYLCASSIDRGPNTEAFFGQGTRLTVV.

The chain combines TRBV25-1 with TRBJ2-5; D gene uncertain. Trimming left V 8 bases short and J 5 bases short, with 12 bases between. The CDR3 runs 12 residues. Germline V gives CDR1 MGHDK, CDR2 SYGVNS. The CDR3 spells CASVDDGETQYF. The CDR3 DNA sequence: TGTGCCAGCGTCGATGATGGGGAGACCCAGTACTTC.

This chain joins TRBV7-9 and TRBJ1-2; D is unresolved. This CDR3 comprises 13 residues. Germline V gene sequence: CDR1 SEHNR, CDR2 FQNEAQ (reference sequence). V shed 5 bases and J shed 2 bases, with 9 bases lying between them. For the CDR3, the DNA is TGTGCCAGCAGCACGCCGGGAAACTATGGCTACACCTTC. It specifies CASSTPGNYGYTF.